This record looks at one TCR beta chain sequence and its context. It lacks a known antigen. Per-nucleotide qualities are absent, and no much larger clonotype sits a single base away. Using the deep immunoSEQ assay, multiplex PCR amplified TCR CDR3 regions from genomic DNA. Genomic DNA extracted from each cell subset was distributed evenly over all wells of several immunoSEQ 96-well plates, and each plate served as one replicate. Each replicate PCR for sorted subsets received around 200 ng genomic DNA, equal to around 32,000 T cell genomes. The purified libraries were quantified using a Qubit 3.0 fluorometer, sized with a Bioanalyzer 2100, and then quantified again using the KAPA Library Quantification kit. A separate single-read 150-cycle Illumina NextSeq 550 flow cell was used to sequence each immunoSEQ 96-well plate. The published analysis was carried out like this. Because the immunoSEQ output held only junctional sequences and lacked quality scores, the filtering could not match the filtering applied to full-length reads. Sequences were annotated with PyIR, a Python wrapper for IgBLAST v1.9, and V/J genes and CDR3 were assigned using IMGT germline references. Reads with weak V/J assignments (E-value above 1e-6), missing CDR3, stop codons, out-of-frame junctions, or ambiguous translated residues were removed. V3J clonotypes were defined by identical inferred V gene, J gene, and CDR3 amino acid sequence. The percentage overlap between two repertoires was calculated by dividing the number of shared unique clonotypes by the size of the smaller repertoire. Repertoire richness was assessed with RTK rarefaction, the Chao1 estimator, and Recon v2.1 estimates of unobserved clonotypes. OLGA was used to compute generation probabilities for all TCRbeta clonotypes that the gDNA method yielded from a handful of donors. The table was pulled from immuneACCESS by TCRdb, which kept in-frame rearrangements only. Such tables lose some clones; where checked, under half of the loss comes from unresolved V genes, and the rest has no known cause. V, J and clone size derive from that table, while D and trimming were established from the DNA sequence. In this sample the table shows approximately 2.5 million clones, 93% of which occur a single time. Of the sample, about 0.34% falls within the top ten clones.

Relative to germline, V is missing 0 bases and J is missing 7 bases, with 21 bases of the junction outside any gene match. Looking up the germline V gene yields CDR1 MGHRA and CDR2 YSYEKL. There are 20 amino acids in the CDR3, from cysteine to phenylalanine inclusive. Only the CDR3 part of the read is kept: 60 bases, read in frame from the first base. These data are taken from a study of shared clonotypes between healthy human individuals (dated by TCRdb to the early 2020s). Turning to the overall study: A few men and two women, aged 18 to 49 years, made up the cohort. For each donor, three plates each were used for CD4 naive and CD4 memory, two plates were used for CD8 naive, and one plate was used for CD8 memory. Blood TCR repertoires of roughly five healthy adults were deeply sequenced to estimate repertoire size and the extent of clonotype sharing between individuals. Libraries were prepared and TCR repertoires were sequenced by different laboratories using diverse techniques, in order to increase sequencing depth and limit assay-specific biases. Each donor's leukapheresis produced roughly between roughly 0.85 and 9.5 billion PBMCs. The research as a whole found: Estimated clonotype richness was generally larger for naive than for memory subsets. Based on pairwise subsampling, the degree of clonotype sharing among donors was expected to be affected by sequencing depth. When a few donors were compared, the shared fraction of clonotypes was approximately 5% for naive CD4, approximately 3.5% for naive CD8, about 2.5% for memory CD4, and under 0.5% for memory CD8. Rarefaction of sorted-subset datasets indicated incomplete sequencing despite the large sequencing depth. Only blood was sampled, and tissue TCR repertoires likely differ from those in blood. Compared with non-shared clonotypes, clonotypes shared by all four sorted-subset donors had higher generation probabilities. Because the study included only a small number of donors, the genetic and exposure-history diversity represented was limited.

The donors were healthy, HIV-negative adults with no recently reported acute infections or vaccinations. Only Caucasian adults living in Nashville, Tennessee, USA were represented among the donors. CD4+ T cells were enriched by magnetic negative selection, after which naive cells were positively selected on CD45RA and the negative fraction was taken as the memory subset. Blood was collected by leukapheresis, and PBMCs were isolated by Ficoll-Histopaque density gradient centrifugation and then cryopreserved in liquid nitrogen vapor phase. Analytical flow cytometry was used to check the purity and quantity of every magnetically sorted T cell population. Genomic DNA was isolated from every sorted fraction and measured by UV absorbance on a Nanodrop 2000c.

Here the chain combines TRBV4-1 and TRBJ2-7; 10 bases in the junction line up with TRBD2. What was sequenced was naive CD4+ T cells from PBMCs. The sample's cell subset or site label is to be understood as: CD45RA+ positively selected. The TCR originated in a man aged 18 to 30 in good health. Some clones in this sample may be carry-over from other donors' samples. For the CDR3, the sequence is CASSQETRTSGTSRSGEQYF. The DNA sequence is TGCGCCAGCAGCCAAGAGACCCGGACTAGCGGAACCTCCCGATCGGGGGAGCAGTACTTC.